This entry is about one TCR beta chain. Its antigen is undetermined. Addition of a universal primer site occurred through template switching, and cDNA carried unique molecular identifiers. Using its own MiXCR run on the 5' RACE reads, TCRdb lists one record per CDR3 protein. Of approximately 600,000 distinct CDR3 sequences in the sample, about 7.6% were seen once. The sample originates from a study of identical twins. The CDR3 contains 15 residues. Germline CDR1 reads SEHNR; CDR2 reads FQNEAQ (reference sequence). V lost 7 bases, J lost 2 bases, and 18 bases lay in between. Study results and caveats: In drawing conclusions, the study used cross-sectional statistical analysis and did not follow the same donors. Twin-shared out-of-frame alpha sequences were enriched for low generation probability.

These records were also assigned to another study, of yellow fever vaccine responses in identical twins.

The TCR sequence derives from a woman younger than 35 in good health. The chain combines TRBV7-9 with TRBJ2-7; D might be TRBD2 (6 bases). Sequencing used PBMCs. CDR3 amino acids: CASTRGSSDTYEQYF. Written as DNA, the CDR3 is TGTGCCAGCACCCGAGGTTCTAGCGACACCTACGAGCAGTACTTC.